The present entry profiles one T cell receptor beta chain with its context. This record comes from a study of CD8+CD57+ T cells in acquired aplastic anemia. As for the study in general: The average for DNA from sorted CD4+ and CD8+ cells was 3.2 ug. As sequenced from healthy donors, CD4+ cells averaged roughly 10 million reads.

The V segment lost 2 bases and the J segment 5 bases; nucleotides outside the gene matches: 11. This CDR3 has 17 residues. Germline V gene sequence: CDR1 KGHSH, CDR2 LQKENI. TCR beta VDJ combinations and CDR3 sequences were profiled from genomic DNA. MiXCR was run by TCRdb on the reads, yielding one entry per CDR3 protein. In the table there are some 120,000 distinct CDR3 sequences, 48% of which are singletons. The clonotype comes from a human donor in good health, serving as a control. The V call is TRBV18, the J call TRBJ2-2; 7 bases are a match to TRBD1. Sequencing was performed on sorted CD4+, CD8+, or CD8+CD57+ T cells (not recorded which) from PBMCs. The CDR3 sequence is CASSPRQGITGTGELFF. CDR3 DNA sequence: TGTGCCAGCTCACCAAGACAGGGTATCACTGGGACCGGGGAGCTGTTTTTT. Based on the CDR3 plus reference TRBV18 and TRBJ2-2, the full variable domain is NAGVMQNPRHLVRRRGQEARLRCSPMKGHSHVYWYRQLPEEGLKFMVYLQKENIIDESGMPKERFSAEFPKEGPSILRIQQVVRGDSAAYFCASSPRQGITGTGELFFGEGSRLTVL.